This TCR beta chain was sequenced for a study of blood T cell repertoires in COVID-19. Across the whole study: From the United States, Italy and Spain came samples of acute and convalescent COVID-19. In each case, the material was cDNA or gDNA derived from T cells, B-cell-depleted T cells, or PBMCs.

As processed by the authors: Estimation of nucleated cell counts relied on the amplification of reference gene primers. Sequencing used immunoSEQ multiplex PCR; TCRdb keeps in-frame clones, though not all of them. V, J and clone size are those of that table, while D and trimming were read from the DNA. The repertoire consists of approximately 170,000 clones, with 86% occurring once and the leading ten covering approximately 3.5%. This CDR3 is 16 amino acids long. The V gene's germline CDR1 is LGHDT and CDR2 YNNKEL (reference sequence). The ends were cut back, 0 bases at V and 8 bases at J, with 19 bases in the middle.

Sequences were obtained from peripheral blood. The rearrangement joins TRBV3-1 (or the pseudogene TRBV3-2) to TRBJ1-2; D might be TRBD1 (6 bases). The receptor was derived from a man between 65 and 85 years old with acute or convalescent COVID-19. The CDR3 nucleotides are TGTGCCAGCAGCCAAGATGGGCTAGGGGGTTTCCGGGGCTACACCTTC. It is translated as CASSQDGLGGFRGYTF.